The rows below give T cell receptor beta chains drawn from one sample of a study of T cells in Graves' hyperthyroidism and ophthalmopathy. Each CDR3 protein gets one entry after TCRdb re-called the multiplex PCR reads with MiXCR. The sample contains hundreds of thousands of distinct CDR3 sequences, approximately 15% of which appear only once. Source material: blood. Receptors were obtained from a woman between 18 and 30 years old with Graves' hyperthyroidism. CDR3s include the opening cysteine and the closing phenylalanine or tryptophan. A D gene is named only where the DNA matches it firmly.

V gene	D gene	J gene	CDR3 protein
TRBV20-1	TRBD2	TRBJ2-7	CSARGLADSYEQYF
TRBV20-1	.	TRBJ1-6	CSARPGGHNSPLHF
TRBV7-3	.	TRBJ2-2	CASSGSYGNTGELFF
TRBV29-1	.	TRBJ2-1	CSVEDAPIAIRPYNEQFF
TRBV25-1	.	TRBJ2-1	CASSESFRQETSYNEQFF
TRBV20-1	TRBD1	TRBJ2-2	CSAPKWTGTNTGELFF
TRBV12-3/TRBV12-4	TRBD1	TRBJ1-2	CASTYIGTGRGYTF
TRBV6-1	.	TRBJ2-7	CASSEASAGPYEQYF
TRBV5-6	TRBD2	TRBJ2-2	CASSFWTSGDPNTGELFF
TRBV27	.	TRBJ2-5	CASSLIGMRETQYF
TRBV7-9	TRBD2	TRBJ2-7	CASSFTGLAAEQYF
TRBV9	.	TRBJ2-1	CASSPIGAPLGNEQFF
TRBV7-2	TRBD2	TRBJ2-7	CASSLRKREISYEQYF
TRBV10-2	TRBD1	TRBJ1-4	CASSPTGFNEKLFF
TRBV20-1	TRBD2	TRBJ2-7	CSASPTSGREIYEQYF
TRBV24-1	.	TRBJ1-5	CATSEGGLGNQPQHF
TRBV20-1	TRBD1	TRBJ2-3	CSARRGQGPDTQYF
TRBV28	.	TRBJ2-3	CASSLPFASDTQYF
TRBV6-5	.	TRBJ1-4	CASSYSLGSNEKLFF
TRBV14	.	TRBJ2-1	CASSPAGLGNEQFF
TRBV7-3	TRBD2	TRBJ2-1	CASSASGAGGYNEQFF
TRBV7-3	.	TRBJ2-2	CASIIQGTGELFF
TRBV11-3	.	TRBJ2-3	CASSPPYEGRPIDTQYF
TRBV6-1	TRBD1	TRBJ2-1	CASTGDRVVREQFF
TRBV7-9	.	TRBJ2-1	CASSPGRQGILNEQFF
TRBV9	.	TRBJ2-7	CASSVGVTLSYEQYF
TRBV12-3/TRBV12-4	.	TRBJ1-2	CASRQNLNYGYTF
TRBV27	.	TRBJ1-1	CASRTLNTEAFF
TRBV15	TRBD1	TRBJ1-2	CATSSQGQGDYGYTF
TRBV7-9	.	TRBJ2-7	CASSSTQAAYEQYF
TRBV6-2/TRBV6-3	TRBD1	TRBJ2-7	CASTRAPGQGYEQYF
TRBV20-1	TRBD2	TRBJ2-3	CSAREAGGLAGLQYF
TRBV12-3/TRBV12-4	.	TRBJ1-1	CASSFRGLNTEAFF
TRBV28	.	TRBJ2-1	CATLWTGNEQFF
TRBV20-1	TRBD1	TRBJ1-6	CSARGQPNSPLHF
TRBV20-1	TRBD1	TRBJ2-7	CSAQMVEDRGFFYEQYF
TRBV12-5	TRBD1	TRBJ2-5	CASGLLDREAQYF
TRBV6-2/TRBV6-3	TRBD1	TRBJ1-1	CASSSISPRQGTEAFF
TRBV29-1	TRBD1	TRBJ2-7	CSVDNRDSDEQYF
TRBV10-3	.	TRBJ1-1	CAISETVNTEAFF
TRBV6-1	TRBD1	TRBJ1-5	CASSDGTGRSGGNQPQHF
TRBV5-1	.	TRBJ1-4	CASSLSRQNEKLFF
TRBV12-3/TRBV12-4	TRBD1	TRBJ1-2	CASSSGTGALNYGYTF
TRBV28	.	TRBJ1-5	CASIRGGNRPQHF
TRBV20-1	.	TRBJ2-1	CSLSSSYNEQFF
TRBV2	TRBD2	TRBJ2-3	CASRRTSGITDTQYF
TRBV12-3/TRBV12-4	TRBD1	TRBJ1-4	CASRGQGATNEKLFF
TRBV25-1	.	TRBJ2-3	CASSGALGTDTQYF
TRBV4-1	.	TRBJ1-2	CASSHHTSDGYTF
TRBV3-1	.	TRBJ2-1	CASSQDGDWEQFF
TRBV7-8	.	TRBJ1-3	CASSSSGTGNTIYF
TRBV3-1	TRBD2	TRBJ2-1	CASSPPILAGYNEQFF
TRBV18	.	TRBJ1-4	CASSPFRNEKLFF
TRBV6-1	.	TRBJ1-1	CASSGDAGRTEAFF
TRBV15	.	TRBJ2-1	CATSRNSRRRSPSYNEQFF
TRBV15	.	TRBJ1-3	CATSRDGKGSDSGNTIYF
TRBV18	.	TRBJ2-3	CASSPLGLATDTQYF